This T cell receptor (beta chain) is from a study of cytomegalovirus exposure and HLA in healthy donors. Germline V gene sequence: CDR1 SGDLS, CDR2 YYNGEE. With 4 bases removed from V and 5 bases from J, the gap between germline ends came to 12 bases. The CDR3 has 13 amino acids. Comment on this clone: Its antigen remains unknown.

Study-level results: Whilst most TCR sequences proved rare, a subset of public TCRs occurred across many donors. The productive fraction for most TCR beta V segments was about 87% or about 30% in an earlier analysis. Per published reports, the classifier diagnosed cytomegalovirus status with high specificity and sensitivity. The authors excluded some V segments, including TRBV6-2 and TRBV6-3, as indistinguishable.

The PCR used 60 Vbeta and 13 Jbeta primers. TCRdb's table, derived via immunoSEQ multiplex PCR, lists solely in-frame clones and lacks some. The sample shows about 110,000 clones, approximately 70% of them seen only once. V and J are TRBV9 and TRBJ2-5; D remains unclear. This TCR derives from a man in his forties in good health and CMV-seronegative. The source material was PBMCs. CDR3 nucleotide sequence: TGTGCCAGCAGCCCATCTACGATCGAGACCCAGTACTTC. Amino acids: CASSPSTIETQYF.